Below, one TCR beta chain is given with its context. The antigen remains undetermined. The entry originates in a study of T cell clones after liver transplantation. Study-level background: TCRbeta sequencing after a pre-transplant mixed lymphocyte reaction identified graft-donor-reactive clones, later tracked in post-transplant blood. HCV positivity affected three of eight recipients; the rest lacked autoimmune or viral indications. Whole-study results and caveats: Conclusions were preliminary, with small, heterogeneous patient groups. Post-transplant, graft-donor-reactive CD4 TCRbeta sequences in blood dropped significantly in 5 of 8 subjects.

CDR3 length: 15 amino acids. Germline V CDR1 and CDR2: MNHEY, SVGAGI. V lost 10 bases to trimming and J lost 1 base, with 19 bases between them. Sequencing was performed with immunoSEQ multiplex PCR; in TCRdb, only in-frame clones are kept and a portion is missing. Found here are roughly 49,000 clones, 55% to 85% of them singletons; the top ten hold 9.9%. The genes are TRBV6-5 and TRBJ1-2; perhaps TRBD1 as D (5 bases). The receptor was isolated from a human patient who received a liver transplant. Some T cells may have originated in the graft donor. The sample in question was CD4+ T cells from blood, obtained roughly 55 months after liver transplant. CDR3 in amino acids: CATKVGGTLNYGYTF. The DNA of the CDR3 is TGTGCCACCAAGGTGGGGGGAACCCTTAACTATGGCTACACCTTC.